This record covers a single T cell receptor (beta chain). Its antigen is still unknown. A much bigger clone sits one base away, suggesting this may be a read error. Including cysteine and phenylalanine, the CDR3 has 12 amino acids. Just CDR3 DNA is preserved here, 36 bases in frame from base 1. The CDR1 and CDR2 encoded by the germline V gene (reference sequence) are DFQATT and SNEGSKA. The data derive from a study of T cells in Graves' hyperthyroidism and ophthalmopathy (dated by TCRdb to the late 2010s). Study-level background: Peripheral blood was sampled at the time of initial diagnosis, prior to any treatment. To identify distinguishing TCR V-J signatures, a discovery cohort of some 100 patients was used, comprising under 45 with Graves' ophthalmopathy and about 59 with stable Graves' hyperthyroidism. Prospective prediction of ophthalmopathy was tested in an independent validation cohort consisting of some 20 hyperthyroidism patients and more than 15 patients who later progressed to ophthalmopathy. For training and testing, the 100 or so patients in the discovery cohort were randomly divided in a 7:3 ratio. In about 6 Graves' hyperthyroidism patients, the study also compared T-cell repertoires from thyroid tissue with T-cell repertoires from blood. After blood sampling, hyperthyroidism patients were treated with methimazole at a starting dose of 30 mg daily, and ophthalmopathy patients were treated with high-dose intravenous methylprednisolone. According to the paper, TCR Vbeta CDR3 sequencing was carried out on 135 peripheral blood samples, which came from fewer than 50 ophthalmopathy, 70 to 80 hyperthyroidism and approximately 17 progressor patients.

The paper's findings and limits, for the study overall: Blood samples also contained most of the expanded thyroid clonotypes (frequency above 0.001), which suggests that blood repertoires may reflect thyroid immune responses. During validation, the model predicted progression to ophthalmopathy a median of roughly six months ahead of onset, with almost 71% sensitivity and 72.22% specificity. No statistical method was used to fix the sample size in advance, and group allocation was not hidden from the investigators. In cross-validation, a model built on a 13 V-J signature told ophthalmopathy apart from stable hyperthyroidism with just under 90% sensitivity and about 81% specificity, and in testing the same model reached 80%/75%.

In the ophthalmopathy patients, disease was moderately to severely active, with a Clinical Activity Score of 3 or more, a NOSPECS grade of 4 or more, and a duration of less than 3 months. Any patient with an uncontrolled infection, another autoimmune disease, pregnancy or lactation was excluded. Diagnoses relied on clinical symptoms, serum thyroxine and TRAb, thyroid ultrasound and orbital computed tomography. PBMCs were separated from approximately 9.9 ml of fresh peripheral blood using Ficoll-Paque density gradient centrifugation. Total RNA was extracted using Trizol reagent, and RNA quality was assessed on an Agilent 2100 Bioanalyzer. TCR beta CDR3 regions were amplified from RNA transcripts. For the first round of RT-PCR on the TCR CDR3, the HTBI primer set was used together with the Qiagen OneStep RT-PCR kit. Libraries were constructed in a second round of multiplex PCR, after which size selection and purification were carried out. Paired-end sequencing of the libraries was performed with 100 bp reads on an Illumina HiSeq2000. The authors' analysis ran thus. SOAPnuke was used to process the raw data, removing reads that contained adapters or uncalled bases, had a mean Phred below 15, or lacked an exact match to the constant primer or identifier. COPE v1.2.5 was used to merge the high-quality paired reads, and each unique nucleotide sequence was defined as a clonotype. MiTCR v1.1 was used to align clonotypes to the IMGT TRBV, TRBD and TRBJ reference segments. The analysis included only V-J combinations with a frequency above 0.0001, which together covered more than 98% of the repertoires. The TCS score was defined as F50 (clonal expansion) divided by E x V (chaos), with BLOSUM62-based TCRdist calculated between CDR3 peptides within each V-J. Welch's t-statistics and random forest reduced approximately 520 V-J features to about 12, which were used in a naive Bayes classifier (R e1071). The public sequencing data were trimmed at Q25 with fastp and processed into clonotypes with MiXCR by TCRdb, which kept only in-frame beta chains. Every entry covers one CDR3 protein and lists the most common genes and DNA from its rows. The V and J calls shown here were made by TCRdb, not taken from the authors' results. The sample contains around 570,000 distinct CDR3 sequences, 15% to 20% of them found a single time. In total, the top ten clones hold roughly 44% of the sample.

The origin of this receptor is a man aged 40-50 years with Graves' ophthalmopathy. Sequenced: blood. The sequence is built from TRBV20-1 and TRBJ2-7, with no confidently assigned D gene. The J call may not be correct, given that the DNA end is closer to TRBJ2-1. The CDR3 region: CSARASSYEQFF. The DNA reads as follows: TGCAGTGCTAGGGCCAGCTCCTACGAGCAGTTCTTC.